This T cell receptor beta chain was recovered during a study of T cells after yellow fever vaccination. TCRdb reprocessed the 5' RACE reads via MiXCR and lists one record per CDR3 protein. The sample has about 310,000 distinct CDR3 sequences, about 3.5% seen once. Ten or more counts support this clonotype. This CDR3 region has 14 residues. Germline V gene data show CDR1 as ENHRY and CDR2 as SYGVKD. V lost 4 bases, J lost 3 bases, and 4 bases stayed unmatched. Sequencing was performed on PBMCs, taken on the day of the yellow fever booster vaccination. The rearrangement links TRBV10-3 to TRBJ1-2; 8 nucleotides align to TRBD1. The source of this sequence is a man younger than 35 who received the YFV17D yellow fever vaccine. Here the CDR3 DNA reads TGTGCCATCAGTGGACAGGGGACAGACTATGGCTACACCTTC. Its translation is CAISGQGTDYGYTF.